The rows below give T cell receptor beta chains drawn from one sample of a study of T-cell reconstitution after alpha-beta-depleted transplantation in children. Each CDR3 protein is one row after TCRdb ran MiXCR on the PCR reads. The sample yields approximately 350,000 distinct CDR3 sequences, 10% to 15% seen once. The sample in question was PBMCs, obtained from the stem cell graft. The origin of the receptors is a human donor who donated a stem cell graft to a child with Fanconi anemia. Each CDR3 is given without its conserved first and last residue.

>12|TRBV7-9
ASSLAGVENIQY
>13|TRBV29-1
SVEFGGEYNYGYT
>13|TRBV4-3
ASSQDRRSDQPQH
>14|TRBV4-1
ASSQVGVGARDTQY
>18|TRBV4-2
ASSQKRTSGGYANTGELF
>14|TRBV15
ATSRAPGGNTDTQY
>11|TRBV7-6
ASSLKAGAEAF
>11|TRBV6-1
ASNEGFPWKQY
>12|TRBV18
ASSPGQVSNEQF
>13|TRBV12-3/TRBV12-4
ASTQGQAGRTEAF
>12|TRBV5-1
ASSFKGAAEGYT
>15|TRBV27
ASSLSRTSGGTDTQY
>13|TRBV29-1
SVEALAGGPATQY
>11|TRBV18
ASSPRQHTEAF
>11|TRBV28
ASRAQGGETQY
>13|TRBV7-6
ASSLELASTMTQF
>17|TRBV4-3
ASSQDGPAGSFSTDTQY
>12|TRBV20-1
SAYLPGSSYEQY
>12|TRBV27
ASSPWDDVYEQY
>13|TRBV3-1
ASSHSGERNTEAF
>15|TRBV5-1
ASSFGTGRMSGNTIY
>11|TRBV29-1
SVGWLEGETQY
>13|TRBV20-1
SAPRDPQAPNEQF
>11|TRBV12-3/TRBV12-4
ASSLGGGETLY
>12|TRBV29-1
SVAGGDSTDTQY
>13|TRBV4-3
ASSQDAGRLGEQF
>17|TRBV3-1
ASSQGPGTDQPNTGELF
>13|TRBV6-1
ASSTTGVSGNTIY
>14|TRBV6-5
ASSYGWGSGANVLT
>12|TRBV4-2
ASSRNRGLTEAF
>12|TRBV18
ASSTGGWNTEAF
>12|TRBV20-1
SARQAGRGEKLF
>14|TRBV12-3/TRBV12-4
ASTRTGGSGNQPQH
>13|TRBV12-3/TRBV12-4
ASSLAGAQYNEQF
>11|TRBV28
ASLDGSINGYT
>13|TRBV7-8
ASSKVGQGSSPLH
>12|TRBV28
ASSLVDRGTGQY
>10|TRBV28
ASSPLYNEQF
>11|TRBV13
AYTRRGRAEAF
>14|TRBV6-5
ASSSASGGARDEQF
>13|TRBV4-3
ASSQGPGGNQPQH